This record concerns one T cell receptor (beta chain) sequence. Measured with immunoSEQ multiplex PCR; TCRdb has only the in-frame clones, and not every one. Of about 240,000 clones in the sample, 80% to 85% were seen once. This sample was taken from a study of blood T cell repertoires in COVID-19. Study summary: There were acute and convalescent COVID-19 samples, and they came from the United States, Italy and Spain. PBMCs, B-cell-depleted T cells, or T cells provided the cDNA or gDNA that made up the material.

Material: peripheral blood. This TCR derives from a woman older than 75 with COVID-19, enrolled during active disease.

The CDR3 loop is CASSMPLAGSMNTEAFF. The CDR3 DNA follows: TGTGCCAGTAGTATGCCCCTCGCCGGTTCCATGAACACTGAAGCTTTCTTT. This chain connects TRBV19 to TRBJ1-1, with D unclear. V was shortened by 3 bases and J by 0 bases, with 17 bases between the two germline ends. This CDR3 region has 17 residues. CDR1 is LNHDA and CDR2 is SQIVND in the germline V gene (reference sequence).